The 30 T cell receptor beta chains listed next were all sequenced from one sample in a study of radiotherapy plus CTLA-4 blockade in lung cancer. Profiling relied on immunoSEQ multiplex PCR, and the TCRdb table lists in-frame clones only, not all of them. This sample has about 45,000 clones, with approximately 70% found just once. The sample here was peripheral blood, taken from a patient treated with radiotherapy plus ipilimumab. The receptors were sampled from a human donor with non-small cell lung cancer who had a complete response to radiotherapy plus ipilimumab.

V is TRBV6-6 and J is TRBJ2-7; tentatively, D is TRBD1 (5 bases). The V end lost 6 bases, the J end lost 1 base, and 16 bases lay between the germline ends. This CDR3 has 15 residues. Germline V CDR1 and CDR2: MNHNY, SVGAGI (reference sequence). This chain's CDR3 is CASRRDSDFSYEQYF. The CDR3 DNA follows: TGTGCCAGCAGGAGAGACAGCGACTTTTCCTACGAGCAGTACTTC.

The chain links TRBV29-1 to TRBJ1-5; tentative D call: TRBD1 (6 bases). Germline loops: CDR1 SQVTM, CDR2 ANQGSEA. CDR3 length equals 15 residues. V was trimmed by 5 bases and J by 0 bases, leaving 14 bases between them. CDR3: CSVRYGTHSNQPQHF. Here the CDR3 DNA reads TGCAGCGTTCGGTATGGGACACATAGCAATCAGCCCCAGCATTTT.

This chain uses TRBV18 with TRBJ1-2; tentatively, D is TRBD1 (5 bases). This CDR3 is built from 15 residues. CDR1 is KGHSH and CDR2 is LQKENI in the germline V gene. Trimming removed 3 bases at V and 4 bases at J, with 15 bases between. CDR3 amino acids: CASSPTAKTGYGYTF. The DNA of the CDR3 is TGTGCCAGCTCACCGACAGCCAAGACCGGCTATGGCTACACCTTC.

The rearrangement links TRBV6-1 to TRBJ2-7; D not certain. Trimming removed 1 base from V and 2 bases from J, with 12 bases in between. Germline CDR1 is MNHNS and CDR2 is SASEGT. CDR3 length: 15 residues. The CDR3 bases are TGTGCCAGCAGTGAAGGACACCAAAAAACCTACGAGCAGTACTTC. This translates into CASSEGHQKTYEQYF.

This chain joins TRBV5-1 and TRBJ2-2; TRBD1 agrees at 7 bases. This CDR3 region has 18 residues. V was clipped by 0 bases and J by 0 bases; unmatched bases: 8. CDR1 and CDR2 from the germline V gene are SGHRS and YFSETQ. The CDR3 sequence is CASSLAGTVTSNTGELFF. Written as DNA, the CDR3 is TGCGCCAGCAGCTTGGCCGGGACAGTAACCTCGAACACCGGGGAGCTGTTTTTT. The complete variable domain, with remaining parts taken from reference TRBV5-1 and TRBJ2-2, reads KAGVTQTPRYLIKTRGQQVTLSCSPISGHRSVSWYQQTPGQGLQFLFEYFSETQRNKGNFPGRFSGRQFSNSRSEMNVSTLELGDSALYLCASSLAGTVTSNTGELFFGEGSRLTVL.

The V gene is TRBV19, the J gene TRBJ1-6, with 10 bases aligning to TRBD1. The germline gives CDR1 LNHDA, CDR2 SQIVND (reference sequence). The V gene end was trimmed by 1 base and the J gene end by 9 bases; junction bases not matched to a gene: 9. CDR3 length: 17 residues. The CDR3 region is CASSIVGTGAPTSPLHF. Here the CDR3 DNA reads TGTGCCAGTAGTATAGTGGGGACAGGGGCGCCGACTTCACCCCTCCACTTT.

J is TRBJ2-3 and V is TRBV29-1; D possibly corresponds to TRBD2 (7 bases). V lost 4 bases and J lost 3, with 17 bases in between. The CDR3 covers 15 residues. Germline CDR1 is SQVTM and CDR2 is ANQGSEA. DNA for the CDR3: TGCAGCGTTGTATTGCAGGGGAGGGAAACAGATACGCAGTATTTT. This gives the protein CSVVLQGRETDTQYF.

This chain uses TRBV5-5 with TRBJ1-2, with TRBD1 identical over 10 bases. This CDR3 contains 14 residues. Germline V gives CDR1 SGHKS, CDR2 YYEKEE (reference sequence). Trimming removed 4 bases from V and 7 bases from J; junction bases left unmatched: 7. CDR3 nucleotides: TGTGCCAGCAGCCAAACCGACAGGGGGCTTGGCTACACCTTC. This sequence encodes CASSQTDRGLGYTF.

The chain recombines TRBV6-5 with TRBJ1-5; 7 bases are a match to TRBD1. Germline V gives CDR1 MNHEY, CDR2 SVGAGI. The length of the CDR3 is 13 residues. The V segment lost 5 bases and the J segment 10 bases; nucleotides outside the gene matches: 8. The CDR3 bases are TGTGCCAGCAGTCGTGACAGGGCGCGTCCCCAGCATTTT. As protein: CASSRDRARPQHF.

The gene calls are TRBV28 and TRBJ1-1; perhaps TRBD1 as D (5 bases). Germline values: CDR1 MDHEN, CDR2 SYDVKM. The CDR3 extends over 17 amino acids. Trimming pared 2 bases from V and 1 base from J, leaving 17 bases between. The CDR3 region has the DNA TGTGCCAGCAGTTTAGGGCAGGGTTTCTTCGGGAACACTGAAGCTTTCTTT. Its protein product is CASSLGQGFFGNTEAFF.

The chain is built from TRBV19 and TRBJ1-5, with TRBD1 matching 8 bases. The CDR3 loop spans 16 amino acids. Germline CDR1 reads LNHDA; CDR2 reads SQIVND (reference sequence). The V segment lost 5 bases and the J segment 0 bases; nucleotides outside the gene matches: 6. CDR3 DNA sequence: TGTGCCAGTAGTCTCGACAGGGGCTATAGCAATCAGCCCCAGCATTTT. Amino acids: CASSLDRGYSNQPQHF.

This clone appeared once. The chain employs TRBV18 and TRBJ1-1, with 8 nucleotides matching TRBD1. The CDR3 sequence is 15 residues long. Germline V gives CDR1 KGHSH, CDR2 LQKENI. The junction had 11 bases not matched to a gene; V was cut back by 4 bases and J by 7 bases. The CDR3 DNA is TGTGCCAGCTCACGTGGACAGGGCCAAGGTGTTGAAGCTTTCTTT. Its translation: CASSRGQGQGVEAFF. Supplemented by reference TRBV18 and TRBJ1-1, the full variable domain reads NAGVMQNPRHLVRRRGQEARLRCSPMKGHSHVYWYRQLPEEGLKFMVYLQKENIIDESGMPKERFSAEFPKEGPSILRIQQVVRGDSAAYFCASSRGQGQGVEAFFGQGTRLTVV.

This clone was found a few times. The J gene is TRBJ2-7, the V gene TRBV10-2, with 12 bases lining up with TRBD2. The CDR3 is 15 residues long. Unmatched junction bases numbered 6, after V lost 6 bases and J lost 3 bases. The germline CDR1 and CDR2 sequences are WSHSY and SAAADI. This chain's CDR3 is CASRVTSGGNYEQYF. The CDR3 DNA reads TGCGCCAGCAGGGTAACTAGCGGGGGGAACTACGAGCAGTACTTC.

The J gene is TRBJ1-5, the V gene TRBV19; no reliable D call. V lost 6 bases to trimming and J lost 3 bases, with 18 bases between them. From germline, CDR1 is LNHDA and CDR2 SQIVND (reference sequence). This CDR3 comprises 16 residues. The CDR3 coding sequence is TGTGCCAGTAGCTCACCCCGAGCGGGCATCAATCAGCCCCAGCATTTT. This encodes CASSSPRAGINQPQHF.

The V and J genes are TRBV4-1 and TRBJ1-5; a weak D match, TRBD1 (5 bases). The V and J ends lost 4 bases and 3 bases respectively, with 16 bases between them. CDR1 and CDR2 (germline): MGHRA, YSYEKL. The CDR3 runs 16 residues. The CDR3 DNA follows: TGCGCCAGCAGCCCGAGGAGGGGACTGTCCAATCAGCCCCAGCATTTT. It encodes CASSPRRGLSNQPQHF.

The chain has TRBV5-6 and TRBJ2-3; 10 nucleotides align to TRBD2. V shed 1 base, J shed 4 bases, and the junction held 3 bases outside the gene matches. The CDR3 is made up of 15 amino acids. The V gene's germline CDR1 is SGHDT and CDR2 YYEEEE. As DNA, the CDR3 is TGTGCCAGCAGCTTGAGGACTAGCGGTCCAGATACGCAGTATTTT. Its protein product is CASSLRTSGPDTQYF.

This chain connects TRBV15 to TRBJ1-4; 11 nucleotides match TRBD1. Per the germline V gene, CDR1 is LNHNV and CDR2 is YYDKDF (reference sequence). This CDR3 region has 14 residues. The trim removed 1 base at V and 10 bases at J, leaving 2 bases unmatched. The CDR3 DNA follows: TGTGCCACCAGCAGAGGGACAGGGGGCGGAAAACTGTTTTTT. Translated, it gives CATSRGTGGGKLFF. Filled out from reference TRBV15 and TRBJ1-4, the complete variable domain reads DAMVIQNPRYQVTQFGKPVTLSCSQTLNHNVMYWYQQKSSQAPKLLFHYYDKDFNNEADTPDNFQSRRPNTSFCFLDIRSPGLGDTAMYLCATSRGTGGGKLFFGSGTQLSVL.

The rearrangement joins TRBV28 to TRBJ1-1; D is uncertain. The CDR3 has 14 residues. V lost 7 bases, J lost 4 bases, and 16 bases lay in between. CDR1 and CDR2 (germline): MDHEN, SYDVKM. The CDR3 is CASTRGGSGTEAFF. The CDR3, as DNA: TGTGCCAGCACCCGGGGAGGTAGTGGCACTGAAGCTTTCTTT.

The chain joins TRBV4-3 to TRBJ1-1; D perhaps matches TRBD1 (6 bases). Deletions cut 8 bases from V and 0 bases from J, with 16 bases between. Germline V lookup: CDR1 LGHNA, CDR2 YSLEER. CDR3 length: 15 amino acids. The CDR3 here is CASRGLRGLNTEAFF. CDR3 DNA sequence: TGCGCCAGCCGGGGCCTCAGGGGTCTGAACACTGAAGCTTTCTTT.

The V and J genes are TRBV5-4 and TRBJ1-2, with a possible D match to TRBD1 (5 bases). Trimming cost V 3 bases and J 6 bases, with 15 bases left between them. Germline V CDR1 and CDR2: SGHNT, YYREEE (reference sequence). CDR3 length: 14 residues. The CDR3 nucleotides read TGTGCCAGCAGCTCTCCCCGCTGGGGGGATGGCTACACCTTC. It translates to CASSSPRWGDGYTF.

The V gene is TRBV19, the J gene TRBJ2-5; D unresolved. V lost 7 bases and J lost 5, with 17 bases in between. The CDR3 runs to 14 residues. The germline V gene encodes CDR1 LNHDA and CDR2 SQIVND (reference sequence). The chain's CDR3 is CASTSSGLQETQYF. CDR3 DNA: TGTGCCAGTACCTCGAGTGGTTTACAGGAGACCCAGTACTTC.

The chain carries TRBV7-9 and TRBJ1-2; D not certain. Germline CDR1 SEHNR, CDR2 FQNEAQ (reference sequence). This CDR3 is built from 16 residues. V lost 1 base and J lost 2, with 14 bases in between. CDR3 DNA: TGTGCCAGCAGCTTAGGCGGGGTAGGCATCAACTATGGCTACACCTTC. This encodes CASSLGGVGINYGYTF.

V and J are TRBV7-9 and TRBJ1-4, with D possibly matching TRBD1 (6 bases). Germline-derived CDR1 and CDR2 are SEHNR and FQNEAQ (reference sequence). This CDR3 comprises 16 residues. Trimming shortened V by 1 base and J by 7 bases, and 16 bases separated the two germline ends. DNA of the CDR3: TGTGCCAGCAGCTTAGTAGGGGGGGGCGGTGGTGAAAAACTGTTTTTT. The encoded protein is CASSLVGGGGGEKLFF.

This clone appeared a single time. The rearrangement links TRBV25-1 to TRBJ2-5, with 11 bases lining up with TRBD2. V gave up 1 base and J gave up 4 bases; unmatched junction bases: 8. CDR3 length: 17 amino acids. Germline V CDR1 and CDR2: MGHDK, SYGVNS. The CDR3 sequence is CASSESPQTSGVETQYF. DNA for the CDR3: TGTGCCAGCAGTGAATCGCCCCAGACTAGCGGGGTAGAGACCCAGTACTTC.

This rearrangement joins TRBV7-2 to TRBJ1-5; D perhaps matches TRBD1 (6 bases). Germline-derived CDR1 and CDR2 are SGHTA and FQGNSA. The CDR3 has 17 residues. V shed 5 bases and J shed 0 bases, with 17 bases lying between them. As DNA, the CDR3 is TGTGCCAGCAGCCCGAGACAGGCCGGTTATAGCAATCAGCCCCAGCATTTT. The encoded protein is CASSPRQAGYSNQPQHF.

V and J are TRBV5-1 and TRBJ2-5; possibly TRBD1 for D (6 bases). Deletions cut 1 base from V and 4 bases from J, with 14 bases between. The CDR3 has 15 residues. CDR1 and CDR2 (germline): SGHRS, YFSETQ. As DNA, the CDR3 is TGCGCCAGCAGCTTGCAAGGGGGATTAGGAGAGACCCAGTACTTC. It is translated as CASSLQGGLGETQYF.

This chain connects TRBV5-6 to TRBJ2-2, with a tentative D call TRBD1 (5 bases). The CDR3 totals 18 residues. Germline-derived CDR1 and CDR2 are SGHDT and YYEEEE. Trimming stripped 1 base from V and 4 bases from J, with 20 bases between. The CDR3, as DNA: TGTGCCAGCAGCTTGACCTACAGCATAAGGACAAGCACCGGGGAGCTGTTTTTT. This sequence encodes CASSLTYSIRTSTGELFF.

This chain connects TRBV11-2 to TRBJ2-5; 8 positions match TRBD2. Germline V CDR1 and CDR2: SGHAT, FQNNGV. The trim removed 1 base at V and 5 bases at J, leaving 3 bases unmatched. The CDR3 totals 14 residues. CDR3 sequence: CASSLGGGIETQYF. CDR3 in DNA: TGTGCCAGCAGCTTAGGCGGGGGGATTGAGACCCAGTACTTC.

This clone was found a few times. The chain couples TRBV19 to TRBJ1-2; a weak D match, TRBD1 (6 bases). Trimming cost V 5 bases and J 3 bases, with 19 bases left between them. The length of the CDR3 is 16 residues. The germline V gene encodes CDR1 LNHDA and CDR2 SQIVND (reference sequence). The DNA for the CDR3 is TGTGCCAGTAGTGCGTGGTTCCGGACAGCGGACTATGGCTACACCTTC. This translates into CASSAWFRTADYGYTF.

This clone was observed a handful of times. The chain joins TRBV19 to TRBJ2-1, with TRBD2 identical over 7 bases. V shed 7 bases and J 9 bases; nucleotides not matched to a gene: 9. Germline CDR1 reads LNHDA; CDR2 reads SQIVND (reference sequence). This CDR3 contains 13 residues. Here the CDR3 reads CASKVAGGSEQFF. CDR3 sequence (DNA): TGTGCCAGTAAAGTAGCGGGCGGATCTGAGCAGTTCTTC.